This T cell receptor beta chain appears in the sequencing data of a study of blood T cell repertoires in COVID-19. Study in general: Samples taken during acute and convalescent COVID-19 were collected in the United States, Italy and Spain. In each case, the material was cDNA or gDNA derived from T cells, B-cell-depleted T cells, or PBMCs.

The CDR3 runs 16 residues. V shed 4 bases and J shed 0 bases, with 10 bases lying between them. Germline-derived CDR1 and CDR2 are SGHAT and FQNNGV. TCRdb's copy holds only in-frame clones and misses some; the assay was immunoSEQ multiplex PCR. The table includes about 190,000 clones, about 90% detected once. The TCR comes from a middle-aged man with acute or convalescent COVID-19. The specimen was peripheral blood. V is TRBV11-2 and J is TRBJ2-6; TRBD1 is a possible D gene (6 bases). CDR3: CASSSRTVSGANVLTF. As DNA, the CDR3 is TGTGCCAGCAGCTCCAGGACAGTCTCTGGGGCCAACGTCCTGACTTTC.